This TCR beta chain appears in the sequencing data of a study of blood T cell repertoires in COVID-19. Study-wide context: Spain, Italy and the United States supplied samples that represented acute and convalescent COVID-19.

The table lists this clone with a count of one. Assay: immunoSEQ multiplex PCR; the TCRdb copy retains only in-frame clones and omits some. This sample has about 130,000 clones; around nine tenths occur once, and the top ten carry approximately 3.5%. The V end lost 0 bases, the J end lost 1 base, and 7 bases lay between the germline ends. Germline-derived CDR1 and CDR2 are LNHNV and YYDKDF (reference sequence). CDR3 length equals 15 residues. Sequencing was done on a sample of peripheral blood. The receptor comes from a man aged 45-60 years with active COVID-19. The rearrangement links TRBV15 to TRBJ2-1; maybe TRBD1 (6 bases). The CDR3 nucleotides read TGTGCCACCAGCAGAGACACAGGGTCCTACAATGAGCAGTTCTTC. Encoded protein: CATSRDTGSYNEQFF.